This TCR beta chain was recovered during a study of cytomegalovirus exposure and HLA in healthy donors. This clone showed up just once. Its antigen is unknown. The PCR made use of 60 Vbeta and 13 Jbeta primers. The method was immunoSEQ multiplex PCR; TCRdb's version includes in-frame clones alone and lacks a portion of them. The top ten hold 1.5% to 2% of the sample, which has 100,000 to 150,000 clones, around 85% seen once. Donors showed nominal health when sampled, although they likely had unrecorded immune exposures. Trimming at V came to 5 bases and at J to 2 bases, leaving 5 bases not matched to a gene. The CDR3 has 15 amino acids. Germline values: CDR1 LNHDA, CDR2 SQIVND (reference sequence). Study-level results: Across all donors, roughly uniform sequencing depth was an assumption of the presence/absence analyses. Excluded were some V segments that proved indistinguishable, including TRBV6-2 and TRBV6-3. Later analysis placed DRB1 highest and HLA-C lowest in TCR association rates, which differed by HLA locus.

This receptor was identified in a boy under 18 in good health and CMV-seronegative. Sequences were obtained from PBMCs. The chain employs TRBV19 and TRBJ1-1, with TRBD1 identical over 10 bases. The CDR3 region has the DNA TGTGCCAGTAGTTCGCGGACAGGGGGAAACACTGAAGCTTTCTTT. Encoded protein: CASSSRTGGNTEAFF.